The rows below give T cell receptor beta chains drawn from one sample of a study of cytomegalovirus exposure and HLA in healthy donors. Data came from immunoSEQ multiplex PCR; TCRdb stores just in-frame clones and leaves some out. The data contain some 110,000 clones, more than 80% of them singletons. Sequencing was carried out using PBMCs. Receptors were obtained from a man between 18 and 29 years old in good health and CMV-seronegative. Each CDR3 is given with its conserved first and last residue. The order of the fields is D gene, V gene, clone size, J gene, CDR3 protein, CDR3 DNA. The D gene is left open where the match is weak. Clone size is not always given. Where it is, it says once, few, many or a class for expanded clones.

TRBD2	TRBV5-6	-	TRBJ2-7	CASSLAMGRGAYEQYF	TGTGCCAGCAGCTTGGCCATGGGGAGGGGAGCCTACGAGCAGTACTTC
-	TRBV7-8	-	TRBJ2-1	CASTPPDSRREQFF	TGTGCCAGCACCCCGCCGGACTCCCGGCGGGAGCAGTTCTTC
TRBD2	TRBV9	-	TRBJ2-3	CASTTSGGTSTDTQYF	TGTGCCAGCACGACTAGCGGGGGGACTAGCACAGATACGCAGTATTTT
TRBD1	TRBV4-1	-	TRBJ2-7	CASSQGQRSYEQYF	TGCGCCAGCAGCCAGGGACAGCGCTCCTACGAGCAGTACTTC
TRBD1	TRBV7-9	-	TRBJ2-2	CASSLRGTGGNTNTGELFF	TGTGCCAGCAGCCTAAGGGGGACAGGGGGGAATACGAACACCGGGGAGCTGTTTTTT
-	TRBV30	-	TRBJ2-1	CAFQTRGSNNEQFF	TGTGCCTTCCAGACACGGGGGTCGAACAATGAGCAGTTCTTC
-	TRBV29-1	once	TRBJ1-1	CSVGGQNTEAFF	TGCAGCGTTGGGGGGCAGAACACTGAAGCTTTCTTT
TRBD2	TRBV6-1	-	TRBJ2-1	CAGSELAGDYNEQFF	TGTGCCGGCAGTGAACTAGCGGGAGACTACAATGAGCAGTTCTTC
TRBD1	TRBV16	-	TRBJ1-2	CASSQSTGDGYTF	TGTGCCAGCAGCCAATCCACAGGGGATGGCTACACCTTC
-	TRBV27	few	TRBJ1-2	CASSLFGGAIDGYTF	TGTGCCAGCAGTTTATTTGGGGGGGCGATAGATGGCTACACCTTC
TRBD2	TRBV10-1	-	TRBJ2-1	CASGTSGRARICGEQFF	TGCGCCAGCGGGACTAGCGGGAGGGCCCGAATTTGTGGTGAGCAGTTCTTC
-	TRBV10-1	-	TRBJ2-1	CASSESPGQDEQFF	TGCGCCAGCAGTGAGTCGCCTGGCCAGGATGAGCAGTTCTTC
-	TRBV11-2	-	TRBJ2-7	CASSLGPPGGSSYEQYF	TGTGCCAGCAGCTTAGGCCCCCCCGGAGGGAGCTCCTACGAGCAGTACTTC
TRBD1	TRBV7-7	-	TRBJ2-1	CASSRTGLVNEQFF	TGTGCCAGCAGCCGGACAGGTCTGGTCAATGAGCAGTTCTTC
-	TRBV2	-	TRBJ2-2	CASSNRGTGELFF	TGTGCCAGCTCCAATCGGGGAACCGGGGAGCTGTTTTTT
-	TRBV6-1	few	TRBJ2-1	CASSLHPGEQFF	TGTGCCAGCAGCCTTCATCCGGGAGAGCAGTTCTTC
TRBD1	TRBV7-2	-	TRBJ1-1	CASSDPRTGWRSTEAFF	TGTGCCAGCAGCGACCCCAGGACAGGGTGGCGGAGCACTGAAGCTTTCTTT
TRBD2	TRBV27	once	TRBJ2-2	CASNLAGNTGELFF	TGTGCCAGCAACTTAGCGGGAAACACCGGGGAGCTGTTTTTT
-	TRBV2	-	TRBJ1-5	CASSGGGGNQPQHF	TGTGCCAGCAGTGGGGGGGGCGGCAATCAGCCCCAGCATTTT
-	TRBV5-4	few	TRBJ2-7	CASSFDPAGEQYF	TGTGCCAGCAGCTTCGACCCGGCGGGCGAGCAGTACTTC
-	TRBV7-2	-	TRBJ2-7	CASSFLLEQYF	TGTGCCAGCAGCTTTCTCCTCGAGCAGTACTTC
TRBD2	TRBV6-5	-	TRBJ2-7	CASGISGRMMYEQYF	TGTGCCAGCGGGATCAGCGGGAGAATGATGTACGAGCAGTACTTC
-	TRBV18	-	TRBJ2-1	CASSPPGSYNEQFF	TGTGCCAGCTCACCGCCGGGTAGCTACAATGAGCAGTTCTTC
-	TRBV6-5	-	TRBJ1-1	CASSSHDSSMNTEAFF	TGTGCCAGCAGTTCACACGACAGCTCCATGAACACTGAAGCTTTCTTT
TRBD1	TRBV27	-	TRBJ2-3	CASTRTGGGKKYF	TGTGCCAGCACCCGGACAGGGGGCGGGAAAAAGTATTTT
-	TRBV29-1	-	TRBJ1-5	CSAIRLGTNGRNQPQHF	TGCAGCGCCATCCGTCTCGGGACTAATGGCCGCAATCAGCCCCAGCATTTT
TRBD1	TRBV25-1	-	TRBJ1-1	CASSDHRGWTEAFF	TGTGCCAGCAGTGACCACAGGGGATGGACTGAAGCTTTCTTT
TRBD1	TRBV2	-	TRBJ1-1	CASRGQIAEAFF	TGTGCCAGCAGGGGACAGATCGCTGAAGCTTTCTTT
-	TRBV14	-	TRBJ2-7	CASSPKIRDWSSDEQYF	TGTGCCAGCAGCCCCAAGATACGTGACTGGAGTTCAGACGAGCAGTACTTC
-	TRBV19	-	TRBJ2-7	CASSEVAVINYEQYF	TGTGCCAGTAGTGAGGTAGCGGTGATAAATTACGAGCAGTACTTC
TRBD2	TRBV2	-	TRBJ2-5	CASSGRLAGQETQYF	TGTGCCAGCAGTGGAAGACTAGCGGGTCAAGAGACCCAGTACTTC
-	TRBV5-1	-	TRBJ2-4	CASSTEAKNIQYF	TGCGCCAGCTCGACAGAAGCCAAAAACATTCAGTACTTC
TRBD2	TRBV19	-	TRBJ2-3	CASTPHPGLAGAVRDTQYF	TGTGCCAGTACTCCACACCCCGGACTAGCGGGAGCAGTGCGAGATACGCAGTATTTT